Listed below are T cell receptor beta chains from one sample, sequenced in a study of lymphopenia after photon versus proton radiotherapy. This table comes from immunoSEQ multiplex PCR, and its TCRdb copy is limited to in-frame clones, with some not included. The data show some 64,000 clones, approximately 86% seen once. The sequenced sample was peripheral blood, obtained from a patient treated with proton-based radiotherapy. The receptors come from an elderly man with esophageal cancer. CDR3s include the opening cysteine and the closing phenylalanine or tryptophan. D genes are given only for firm matches. Rows give clone size only sometimes, using once, few, many, or a class for an expanded clone.

J: TRBJ2-3; size: -; D: TRBD1; V: TRBV5-1; DNA: TGCGCCAGCAGCTTGGAGGGCCGGGACAGTAGCACAGATACGCAGTATTTT; CDR3: CASSLEGRDSSTDTQYF
J: TRBJ1-1; size: -; D: -; V: TRBV6-6; DNA: TGTGCCAGCACCGCCCGCCTGAACACTGAAGCTTTCTTT; CDR3: CASTARLNTEAFF
J: TRBJ2-7; size: once; D: TRBD1; V: TRBV7-2; DNA: TGTGCCAGCAGCTTTGGGACAGTATCCTACGAGCAGTACTTC; CDR3: CASSFGTVSYEQYF
J: TRBJ1-4; size: medium-sized; D: TRBD1; V: TRBV7-9; DNA: TGTGCCAGCAGCTCGACAGGGGCAACTAATGAAAAACTGTTTTTT; CDR3: CASSSTGATNEKLFF
J: TRBJ2-5; size: -; D: -; V: TRBV9; DNA: TGTGCCAGCAGCTCTTCAGGGAGTTCATGGTGGGAGACCCAGTACTTC; CDR3: CASSSSGSSWWETQYF
J: TRBJ2-3; size: -; D: TRBD2; V: TRBV6-1; DNA: TGTGCCAGCAGTGGAGGGACTAGCGGGAGGGCCAGGGATACGCAGTATTTT; CDR3: CASSGGTSGRARDTQYF
J: TRBJ1-4; size: -; D: -; V: TRBV7-9; DNA: TGTGCCAGCAGCGGAGAACAGGGTATTGGCGAAAAACTGTTTTTT; CDR3: CASSGEQGIGEKLFF
J: TRBJ2-2; size: -; D: TRBD1; V: TRBV5-1; DNA: TGCGCCAGCAGCCCGGCGCAGGGGGCGCGGGCCGGGGAGCTGTTTTTT; CDR3: CASSPAQGARAGELFF
J: TRBJ1-6; size: -; D: -; V: TRBV11-3; DNA: TGTGCCAGGCTAATAACGGGAGACCCAGATTCACCCCTCCACTTT; CDR3: CARLITGDPDSPLHF
J: TRBJ1-1; size: -; D: TRBD1; V: TRBV27; DNA: TGTGCCAGCAGTCGGTTGACAGGGGAAGACTGGGGGCATGAAGCTTTCTTT; CDR3: CASSRLTGEDWGHEAFF
J: TRBJ1-5; size: once; D: TRBD1; V: TRBV12-5; DNA: TGTGCTAGTGGTTTGGCTGGACAGGGTAGTCAGCCCCAGCATTTT; CDR3: CASGLAGQGSQPQHF
J: TRBJ2-3; size: -; D: TRBD2; V: TRBV7-2; DNA: TGTGCCAGCAGCCTAGCGGGGGGGCCGGGAGATACGCAGTATTTT; CDR3: CASSLAGGPGDTQYF
J: TRBJ2-2; size: -; D: -; V: TRBV7-8; DNA: TGTGCCAGCAGCCGGGTTAGTGGGGCCACGAACACCGGGGAGCTGTTTTTT; CDR3: CASSRVSGATNTGELFF
J: TRBJ2-1; size: -; D: TRBD2; V: TRBV10-2; DNA: TGCGCCAGCAAAGCAACTAGCGGGAGTGGTGAGCAGTTCTTC; CDR3: CASKATSGSGEQFF
J: TRBJ2-3; size: -; D: TRBD2; V: TRBV4-3; DNA: TGCGCCAGCAGCCACAGCGGGGCGAGCACAGATACGCAGTATTTT; CDR3: CASSHSGASTDTQYF
J: TRBJ1-3; size: -; D: -; V: TRBV4-1; DNA: TGCGCCAGCAGCCCGCCCGGGTGGGGGTCGAGGGGAAACACCATATATTTT; CDR3: CASSPPGWGSRGNTIYF
J: TRBJ2-7; size: once; D: -; V: TRBV19; DNA: TGTGCCAGTAGTATAATTGGGACAAGGACGGAGCAGTACTTC; CDR3: CASSIIGTRTEQYF
J: TRBJ2-3; size: -; D: TRBD2; V: TRBV11-2; DNA: TGTGCCAGCAGCTTAGTCCAGGCGGGAGGGCTTGGGGATACGCAGTATTTT; CDR3: CASSLVQAGGLGDTQYF
J: TRBJ2-1; size: few; D: -; V: TRBV6-5; DNA: TGTGCCAGCAGTTACGACGCCTATAATGAGCAGTTCTTC; CDR3: CASSYDAYNEQFF
J: TRBJ2-1; size: -; D: -; V: TRBV27; DNA: TGTGCCAGCAGCCCTAGCTGGAGCTCCTACAATGAGCAGTTCTTC; CDR3: CASSPSWSSYNEQFF
J: TRBJ2-7; size: -; D: -; V: TRBV9; DNA: TGTGCCAGCAGCGCGTTAGCTTATGGGGGCTCCTACGAGCAGTACTTC; CDR3: CASSALAYGGSYEQYF
J: TRBJ2-1; size: -; D: -; V: TRBV6-6; DNA: TGTGCCAGCAGTTCCAGGGGCGAGGGGGAGCAGTTCTTC; CDR3: CASSSRGEGEQFF
J: TRBJ2-2; size: -; D: -; V: TRBV30; DNA: TGTGCCTGGAGTGTCCCCCCGGGAGCGAACACCGGGGAGCTGTTTTTT; CDR3: CAWSVPPGANTGELFF
J: TRBJ2-7; size: -; D: -; V: TRBV13; DNA: TGTGCCAGCAGCCGAGGAGCCTACGAGCAGTACTTC; CDR3: CASSRGAYEQYF
J: TRBJ2-3; size: -; D: -; V: TRBV7-2; DNA: TGTGCCAGCAGCGTTTACCAGGGTACAGATACGCGGTATTTT; CDR3: CASSVYQGTDTRYF
J: TRBJ2-1; size: -; D: TRBD2; V: TRBV7-2; DNA: TGTGCCAGCAGCTTCACTAGCGGGGATGTACATGAGCAGTTCTTC; CDR3: CASSFTSGDVHEQFF
J: TRBJ2-3; size: -; D: -; V: TRBV10-1; DNA: TGCGCCAGCAGTGAAGGACAGAACACAGATACGCAGTATTTT; CDR3: CASSEGQNTDTQYF
J: TRBJ2-1; size: -; D: TRBD1; V: TRBV10-3; DNA: TGTGCCATCAGTCCTCAGGGGGCGTCTGGGAATGAGCAGTTCTTC; CDR3: CAISPQGASGNEQFF
J: TRBJ2-5; size: -; D: TRBD2; V: TRBV29-1; DNA: TGCAGCGTTGAATTACTTAGCGGGAGAGAGACCCAGTACTTC; CDR3: CSVELLSGRETQYF
J: TRBJ2-1; size: -; D: TRBD1; V: TRBV18; DNA: TGTGCCAGCTCACCATCGGGACAGGCCTTTTACAATGAGCAGTTCTTC; CDR3: CASSPSGQAFYNEQFF
J: TRBJ1-3; size: -; D: TRBD1; V: TRBV7-9; DNA: TGTGCCAGCAGCTTGAGGGGGCGACCTGGAAACACCATATATTTT; CDR3: CASSLRGRPGNTIYF
J: TRBJ1-2; size: -; D: -; V: TRBV19; DNA: TGTGCCAGTAGTATTCCGGGGCTTAACTATGGCTACACCTTC; CDR3: CASSIPGLNYGYTF
J: TRBJ2-1; size: once; D: TRBD2; V: TRBV10-1; DNA: TGCGCCAGCAGTGAGTCGATTGTAGCGGGCCTCAATGAGCAGTTCTTC; CDR3: CASSESIVAGLNEQFF
J: TRBJ1-3; size: -; D: TRBD1; V: TRBV7-6; DNA: TGTGCCAGCAGCCCCCGGACAGGGCAAACTTGGGGAAACACCATATATTTT; CDR3: CASSPRTGQTWGNTIYF
J: TRBJ2-2; size: -; D: -; V: TRBV6-5; DNA: TGTGCCAGCAGTTACTTGTTTAGCGGGGAGCTGTTTTTT; CDR3: CASSYLFSGELFF
J: TRBJ2-7; size: -; D: -; V: TRBV7-6; DNA: TGTGCCAGCAGCGTAGGGGGGACAGTGGACCCCGGGACCCCGCGGGTAGAGCAGTACTTC; CDR3: CASSVGGTVDPGTPRVEQYF
J: TRBJ1-2; size: -; D: TRBD1; V: TRBV18; DNA: TGTGCCAGCTATTTGGGATCCGGGACAGGGTACGGCTACACCTTC; CDR3: CASYLGSGTGYGYTF
J: TRBJ2-1; size: -; D: -; V: TRBV6-6; DNA: TGTGCCAGCAGTCCCCAAGGAGGGGGGACCTACAATGAGCAGTTCTTC; CDR3: CASSPQGGGTYNEQFF
J: TRBJ1-3; size: -; D: -; V: TRBV5-1; DNA: TGCGCCAGCAGACAGACCGGCTCTGGAAACACCATATATTTT; CDR3: CASRQTGSGNTIYF
J: TRBJ1-5; size: -; D: -; V: TRBV11-2; DNA: TGTGCCAGCAGCTATGAGGGGCAGCCCCAGCATTTT; CDR3: CASSYEGQPQHF
J: TRBJ1-1; size: -; D: -; V: TRBV4-3; DNA: TGCGCCAGCGCGCAGTCGGTTGGCACTGAAGCTTTCTTT; CDR3: CASAQSVGTEAFF
J: TRBJ2-3; size: few; D: TRBD1; V: TRBV27; DNA: TGTGCCAGCAGTTCCCAAGGACAGGGGGGCACAGATACGCAGTATTTT; CDR3: CASSSQGQGGTDTQYF
J: TRBJ2-1; size: -; D: TRBD2; V: TRBV6-1; DNA: TGTGCCAGCAGTACACTAGCGGGCGGGGACAATGAGCAGTTCTTC; CDR3: CASSTLAGGDNEQFF
J: TRBJ1-2; size: few; D: -; V: TRBV30; DNA: TGTGCCTGGAGTACCCGTCTGGCTAAGTGCACCTTC; CDR3: CAWSTRLAKCTF
J: TRBJ2-6; size: -; D: -; V: TRBV7-8; DNA: TGTGCCAGCAGCTCAACACGGACCGCAACCGCTGGGGCCAACGTCCTGACTTTC; CDR3: CASSSTRTATAGANVLTF
J: TRBJ1-5; size: once; D: -; V: TRBV12-5; DNA: TGTGCTAGTGTCTTCAGCGAAGATCAGCCCCAGCATTTT; CDR3: CASVFSEDQPQHF
J: TRBJ1-1; size: -; D: -; V: TRBV7-9; DNA: TGTGCCAGCAGCTTAGGTCGGCTTAAACAGGCTTTCGTGGGGACAGCTTTCTTT; CDR3: CASSLGRLKQAFVGTAFF
J: TRBJ2-1; size: -; D: -; V: TRBV2; DNA: TGTGCCAGCAGTGATTTGGGGCGCTCCTACAATGAGCAGTTCTTC; CDR3: CASSDLGRSYNEQFF
J: TRBJ1-4; size: -; D: -; V: TRBV7-2; DNA: TGTGCCAGCAGCCACTCCCCCGGGGCTTCTAATGAAAAACTGTTTTTT; CDR3: CASSHSPGASNEKLFF
J: TRBJ2-1; size: once; D: TRBD2; V: TRBV11-2; DNA: TGTGCCAGCAGCTTAGGTCGGGAGGCGGGAGCGAATGAGCAGTTCTTC; CDR3: CASSLGREAGANEQFF
J: TRBJ1-1; size: once; D: -; V: TRBV11-1; DNA: TGTGCCAGCGGAAGGAGGGGCACTGAAGCTTTCTTT; CDR3: CASGRRGTEAFF
J: TRBJ1-5; size: -; D: -; V: TRBV7-2; DNA: TGTGCCAGCAGCTCTAACGGGGGGGCTCTTCCCCAGCATTTT; CDR3: CASSSNGGALPQHF
J: TRBJ2-1; size: -; D: TRBD2; V: TRBV9; DNA: TGTGCCAGCAGCGTAGCCGGGACTATCGACAATGAGCAGTTCTTC; CDR3: CASSVAGTIDNEQFF
J: TRBJ2-3; size: -; D: -; V: TRBV10-1; DNA: TGCGCCAGCAGTGAGATGGGGGGTACGCAGTATTTT; CDR3: CASSEMGGTQYF
J: TRBJ2-7; size: -; D: -; V: TRBV2; DNA: TGTGCCAGCAGACGGGGCCCTTACGAGCAGTACTTC; CDR3: CASRRGPYEQYF
J: TRBJ1-4; size: -; D: -; V: TRBV10-3; DNA: TGTGCCATCAGTGAAGGGAAAACTAATGAAAAACTGTTTTTT; CDR3: CAISEGKTNEKLFF
J: TRBJ1-2; size: -; D: -; V: TRBV12-5; DNA: TGTGCTAGTGGTTTCGGGACCGGTGAGGATGGCTACACCTTC; CDR3: CASGFGTGEDGYTF
J: TRBJ2-7; size: few; D: TRBD1; V: TRBV4-3; DNA: TGCGCCAGCAGCTACTCCGGGACAGGGGAAGCCTACGAGCAGTACTTC; CDR3: CASSYSGTGEAYEQYF
J: TRBJ2-1; size: -; D: TRBD1; V: TRBV7-9; DNA: TGTGCCAGCAGCCTCGGACAGGCCGACAATGAGCAGTTCTTC; CDR3: CASSLGQADNEQFF
J: TRBJ1-1; size: -; D: TRBD1; V: TRBV7-8; DNA: TGTGCCAGCAGCTTAGGGGACAGGGGTATCACTGAAGCTTTCTTT; CDR3: CASSLGDRGITEAFF